The clone carrying this TCR beta chain appeared a single time. V was pared by 0 bases and J by 10 bases, with 12 bases of the junction left unmatched. The CDR3 consists of 17 residues. Germline CDR1 reads LGHDT; CDR2 reads YNNKEL (reference sequence). Sequenced by immunoSEQ multiplex PCR; TCRdb stores in-frame clones only, minus some. The data contain roughly 360,000 clones, over 80% of them singletons. This specimen comes from a study of blood T cell repertoires in COVID-19. Study overall: Nucleic acid was either cDNA or gDNA, and it came from T cells, B-cell-depleted T cells, or PBMCs.

Categorization into cohorts depended on clinical history that participants reported. This TCR came from a woman aged 45-65 years who had recovered from COVID-19. Sequenced material: PBMCs or T cells enriched from blood (not recorded which). The chain has TRBV3-1 (or the pseudogene TRBV3-2) and TRBJ2-3; 11 bases are shared with TRBD2. CDR3 loop: CASSQDQGTPSGGSQYF. In nucleotides, the CDR3 is TGTGCCAGCAGCCAAGATCAAGGGACCCCTAGCGGGGGGTCGCAGTATTTT.